The present T cell receptor beta chain was sequenced within a study of beta chain features in type 1 diabetes. Background on the study: The number of sorted cells examined across all samples was 107,917,701.

The authors reverse transcribed all of the isolated RNA, so sequencing captured expressed TCRB transcripts. The method was immunoSEQ multiplex PCR; TCRdb's version includes in-frame clones alone and lacks a portion of them. The sample gives about 270,000 clones, 13% to 15% of which show up once; around 0.03% is in the top ten. This clone has just one count. The CDR3 covers 13 residues. Trimming took off 0 bases at V and 6 bases at J, with 9 bases between the two ends. From germline, CDR1 is SGDLS and CDR2 YYNGEE. This sequence originates from a woman between 40 and 55 years old in good health. Sequenced sample: naive CD4+ T cells from blood. The rearrangement links TRBV9 to TRBJ1-1; a possible D gene is TRBD1 (6 bases). DNA for the CDR3: TGTGCCAGCAGCGTAGTGGGGGCTTCTGAAGCTTTCTTT. Residues: CASSVVGASEAFF. The variable domain in full, with the rest retrieved from reference TRBV9 and TRBJ1-1, is DSGVTQTPKHLITATGQRVTLRCSPRSGDLSVYWYQQSLDQGLQFLIQYYNGEERAKGNILERFSAQQFPDLHSELNLSSLELGDSALYFCASSVVGASEAFFGQGTRLTVV.